This TCR beta chain was profiled in a study of control samples from healthy donors and cancer patients. Generated by immunoSEQ multiplex PCR, the TCRdb table keeps only in-frame clones and is missing some. The profile shows roughly 79,000 clones, about four fifths of them singletons. Sequenced material: blood. This receptor was identified in a man in his forties or fifties in good health.

The CDR3 here is CASSLRSTQPVGHNEQFF. The CDR3, as DNA: TGTGCCAGCTCACTTAGAAGTACACAGCCCGTAGGCCACAATGAGCAGTTCTTC. V gene TRBV18 combines with J gene TRBJ2-1; D remains unclear. V gave up 4 bases and J gave up 5 bases, with 24 bases separating them. The CDR3 extends over 18 amino acids. Germline loops: CDR1 KGHSH, CDR2 LQKENI.